One and the same sample provided the 9 T cell receptor beta chains below, sequenced in a study of Ad26.COV2.S vaccination and SARS-CoV-2 variants (dated by TCRdb to the early 2020s). The treatment or condition label of this sample denotes: about 20 received Ad26.COV2.S at low or high dose, single or two shots; about 5 received placebo; per-sample allocation not given. Repertoires of vaccine and placebo recipients were sequenced from samples collected on day 63 after the first injection. Library prep was done by the immunoSEQ multiplex PCR assay. The source is immuneACCESS, and TCRdb retained only in-frame sequences with V and J called. Part of the clones is not carried over; for the studies checked, unresolved V genes explain less than half of this, and the remainder is unexplained. For this sample the table gives 400,000 or so clones, of which around 85% were detected only once. 3% to 3.5% of the sample is in the top ten clones.

The specimen was peripheral blood, collected in a trial of Ad26.COV2.S vaccine versus placebo. These receptors were taken from a person aged 18-60 years who received the Ad26.COV2.S COVID-19 vaccine or a placebo.

This chain links TRBV9 with TRBJ1-1; D unresolved. Germline lookup yields CDR1 SGDLS and CDR2 YYNGEE. There are 15 residues in the CDR3. The V and J ends lost 3 bases and 1 base respectively, with 13 bases between them. This CDR3 reads CASSATGKQNTEAFF. The CDR3 DNA reads as TGTGCCAGCAGCGCCACCGGGAAGCAGAACACTGAAGCTTTCTTT.

The count of this clone is one. The gene calls are TRBV24-1 and TRBJ1-2; the D is unclear. The germline V gene encodes CDR1 KGHDR and CDR2 SFDVKD. The CDR3 loop spans 13 amino acids. With 3 bases removed from V and 8 bases from J, the gap between germline ends came to 12 bases. The CDR3 reads CATSDARSGGYTF. In DNA form, the CDR3 reads TGTGCCACCAGTGATGCCCGTAGTGGGGGCTACACCTTC.

This clone appeared a few times. The V call is TRBV6-6, the J call TRBJ1-2, with D possibly TRBD1 on 5 matching bases. V lost 2 bases and J lost 2, with 6 bases in between. Germline CDR1 and CDR2: MNHNY and SVGAGI (reference sequence). The CDR3 is made up of 13 amino acids. CDR3: CASSYTGNYGYTF. CDR3 bases: TGTGCCAGCAGTTACACAGGCAACTATGGCTACACCTTC.

This CDR3 is CASKGNRAATEAFF. CDR3 nucleotides: TGTGCCAGCAAAGGTAACAGGGCGGCCACTGAAGCTTTCTTT. The chain couples TRBV6-5 to TRBJ1-1, with D perhaps TRBD1 (6 bases). The CDR3 runs to 14 residues. Between the trimmed V and J ends, which lost 7 bases and 4 bases, there was a span of 16 bases. CDR1 is MNHEY, CDR2 SVGAGI, per germline.

The rearrangement joins TRBV3-1 (or the pseudogene TRBV3-2) to TRBJ2-5; 8 nucleotides agree with TRBD2. The CDR3 loop spans 15 amino acids. Germline CDR1 reads LGHDT; CDR2 reads YNNKEL (reference sequence). V dropped 1 base and J dropped 4; count of bases not matched to a gene: 5. The CDR3, as DNA: TGTGCCAGCAGCCAAGGGACTAGCAGGAGAGAGACCCAGTACTTC. Translation gives CASSQGTSRRETQYF.

The rearrangement links TRBV5-1 to TRBJ2-1; 7 nucleotides agree with TRBD1. From germline, CDR1 is SGHRS and CDR2 YFSETQ. The CDR3 totals 13 residues. J lost 8 bases, V lost 4 bases, and 6 bases had no gene match. The CDR3 region has the DNA TGCGCCAGCAGCCTGCAGGGGGTGGATGAGCAGTTCTTC. It codes for CASSLQGVDEQFF.

This sequence joins TRBV5-4 and TRBJ2-1; D gene ambiguous. The CDR3 is 15 residues long. The V gene's germline CDR1 is SGHNT and CDR2 YYREEE (reference sequence). V gave up 0 bases and J gave up 6 bases, with 13 bases separating them. CDR3: CASSLDVGGRNEQFF. The CDR3 DNA sequence: TGTGCCAGCAGCTTGGACGTCGGCGGTCGCAATGAGCAGTTCTTC.

The V and J genes are TRBV6-2 or TRBV6-3 and TRBJ2-2; D not certain. The germline V gene encodes CDR1 MNHEY and CDR2 SVGEGT. This CDR3 comprises 14 residues. V gave up 5 bases and J gave up 6 bases, with 13 bases separating them. The CDR3 DNA follows: TGTGCCAGCAGTCGACCCGTCCAGGCCGGGGAGCTGTTTTTT. It translates to CASSRPVQAGELFF.

The chain has TRBV9 and TRBJ2-2; 8 bases are a match to TRBD2. The germline V gene has CDR1 SGDLS and CDR2 YYNGEE. CDR3 size: 16 residues. Unmatched junction bases numbered 4, after V lost 0 bases and J lost 3 bases. CDR3 sequence reads: CASSVAGLAHTGELFF. The CDR3 coding sequence is TGTGCCAGCAGCGTAGCTGGACTAGCCCACACCGGGGAGCTGTTTTTT.